Listed below are T cell receptor beta chains from one sample, sequenced in a study of shared clonotypes between healthy human individuals. Assay: immunoSEQ multiplex PCR; the TCRdb copy retains only in-frame clones and omits some. The table shows more than 2,000,000 clones, with more than 85% occurring only once. Sequenced material: naive CD4+ T cells from PBMCs. The receptors here all came from a man younger than 35 in good health. Some clones in this sample may be carry-over from other donors' samples. CDR3s include the opening cysteine and the closing phenylalanine or tryptophan. D genes are given only for firm matches. Clone sizes are given selectively: once, few, many, or a class where the clone is expanded.

v_call: TRBV6-5; d_call: NA; clone_size: NA; j_call: TRBJ1-1; cdr3_nt: TGTGCCAGCAGTTCCCCTGGGGCTGGGAACACTGAAGCTTTCTTT; cdr3_aa: CASSSPGAGNTEAFF
v_call: TRBV28; d_call: NA; clone_size: NA; j_call: TRBJ2-7; cdr3_nt: TGTGCCAGCAGTCTGAACGCAGGGTTCTACGAGCAGTACTTC; cdr3_aa: CASSLNAGFYEQYF
v_call: TRBV5-1; d_call: TRBD1; clone_size: NA; j_call: TRBJ2-5; cdr3_nt: TGCGCCAGCAGCTCCTCGGGACAGACGGAAAGGGCTGAGACCCAGTACTTC; cdr3_aa: CASSSSGQTERAETQYF
v_call: TRBV29-1; d_call: NA; clone_size: NA; j_call: TRBJ2-3; cdr3_nt: TGCAGCGTTTTGGGCGGGCCTACTAGAGGCCCAGATACGCAGTATTTT; cdr3_aa: CSVLGGPTRGPDTQYF
v_call: TRBV5-1; d_call: NA; clone_size: once; j_call: TRBJ1-5; cdr3_nt: TGCGCCAGCAGCTTGGGGCTGTGGGAGGGGAGCAATCAGCCCCAGCATTTT; cdr3_aa: CASSLGLWEGSNQPQHF
v_call: TRBV11-3; d_call: NA; clone_size: NA; j_call: TRBJ2-1; cdr3_nt: TGTGCCAGCAGCTCACAGCCGGATGAGCAGTTCTTC; cdr3_aa: CASSSQPDEQFF
v_call: TRBV4-1; d_call: NA; clone_size: NA; j_call: TRBJ1-3; cdr3_nt: TGCGCCAGCAGCCTAAGGGACGGGGCAGCGCGGGGAAACACCATATATTTT; cdr3_aa: CASSLRDGAARGNTIYF
v_call: TRBV7-2; d_call: TRBD2; clone_size: NA; j_call: TRBJ2-7; cdr3_nt: TGTGCCAGCAGTTCTATCGGGGGGAAAGCGCACTTC; cdr3_aa: CASSSIGGKAHF
v_call: TRBV11-2; d_call: TRBD1; clone_size: NA; j_call: TRBJ1-2; cdr3_nt: TGTGCCAGCAGCATGTCGGACAGGGTATATGGCTACACCTTC; cdr3_aa: CASSMSDRVYGYTF
v_call: TRBV4-1; d_call: TRBD2; clone_size: NA; j_call: TRBJ2-2; cdr3_nt: TGCGCCAGCACCCCGAGGGTGACTAGCGGGAGTTCAGGCACCGGGGAGCTGTTTTTT; cdr3_aa: CASTPRVTSGSSGTGELFF
v_call: TRBV18; d_call: NA; clone_size: NA; j_call: TRBJ1-4; cdr3_nt: TGTGCCAGCTCACCAATCTCAGGGTCGGCTAATGAAAAACTGTTTTTT; cdr3_aa: CASSPISGSANEKLFF
v_call: TRBV5-5; d_call: NA; clone_size: NA; j_call: TRBJ2-2; cdr3_nt: TGTGCCAGCAGCCCTACATTGAGCCCCGGGGAGCTGTTTTTT; cdr3_aa: CASSPTLSPGELFF
v_call: TRBV5-1; d_call: TRBD1; clone_size: NA; j_call: TRBJ1-3; cdr3_nt: TGCGCCAGCAGCTTGGTCGCAGGGGGTCACACCATATATTTT; cdr3_aa: CASSLVAGGHTIYF
v_call: TRBV4-2; d_call: NA; clone_size: NA; j_call: TRBJ1-4; cdr3_nt: TGTGCCAGCAGCCAAGAAAATACGGGTGGAAGTGAAAAACTGTTTTTT; cdr3_aa: CASSQENTGGSEKLFF
v_call: TRBV28; d_call: TRBD2; clone_size: once; j_call: TRBJ2-7; cdr3_nt: TGTGCCAGCAGCACTAGCGGGTACGAGCAGTACTTC; cdr3_aa: CASSTSGYEQYF
v_call: TRBV6-5; d_call: TRBD1; clone_size: once; j_call: TRBJ2-7; cdr3_nt: TGTGCCAGCAGTTCACCCCGGGACAGCCACTACGAGCAGTACTTC; cdr3_aa: CASSSPRDSHYEQYF
v_call: TRBV15; d_call: NA; clone_size: NA; j_call: TRBJ1-5; cdr3_nt: TGTGCCACCAGCAGCCGGGACAATAGCAATCAGCCCCAGCATTTT; cdr3_aa: CATSSRDNSNQPQHF
v_call: TRBV5-1; d_call: TRBD1; clone_size: NA; j_call: TRBJ2-7; cdr3_nt: TGCGCCAGCAGGGATCAGACAGGGGGCTACGAGCAGTACTTC; cdr3_aa: CASRDQTGGYEQYF
v_call: TRBV6-5; d_call: TRBD1; clone_size: NA; j_call: TRBJ1-6; cdr3_nt: TGTGCCAGCAGCTCCGACAGGGGGATAGCACCCCTCCACTTT; cdr3_aa: CASSSDRGIAPLHF
v_call: TRBV28; d_call: NA; clone_size: NA; j_call: TRBJ1-5; cdr3_nt: TGTGCCAGCAGAATAACAGGGCGAAGTCAGCCCCAGCATTTT; cdr3_aa: CASRITGRSQPQHF
v_call: TRBV28; d_call: TRBD1; clone_size: NA; j_call: TRBJ1-5; cdr3_nt: TGTGCCAGCAGTGCCACGGACAGGGGAAGTCAGCCCCAGCATTTT; cdr3_aa: CASSATDRGSQPQHF